The 5 T cell receptor beta chains in this list originate from one sample, sequenced in a study of monozygotic twins with inflammatory bowel disease. TCRdb re-called the 5' RACE reads, yielding one record per CDR3 amino acid sequence without DNA. This table lists under 350,000 distinct CDR3 sequences. The sequencing input was blood. Receptors originate from a human donor with ulcerative colitis or Crohn's disease, or a healthy co-twin of an affected twin (not recorded which).

The chain couples TRBV6-2 or TRBV6-3 to TRBJ1-1; TCRdb indicates TRBD1, and absent DNA this call remains unverified. Germline values: CDR1 MNHEY, CDR2 SVGEGT. The CDR3 is made up of 15 amino acids. This chain's CDR3 is CASSSGHGGYTEAFF.

J is TRBJ2-7 and V is TRBV4-3; TCRdb gives TRBD1 as the D gene, but with no DNA this cannot be confirmed. The CDR3 spans 16 residues. Germline assignment: CDR1 LGHNA and CDR2 YSLEER. CDR3 region: CASSQAVRTESYEQYF.

The chain employs TRBV11-2 and TRBJ2-1; TCRdb lists TRBD1, though no DNA is available to test this call. This CDR3 spans 15 amino acids. CDR1 SGHAT and CDR2 FQNNGV come from the germline V gene. The CDR3 reads CASSLGWGGINEQFF.

The chain has TRBV5-1 and TRBJ2-2. The germline CDR1 and CDR2 sequences are SGHRS and YFSETQ. This CDR3 contains 14 residues. The CDR3: CASRARNNNGELFF. The variable domain in full, with the rest retrieved from reference TRBV5-1 and TRBJ2-2, is KAGVTQTPRYLIKTRGQQVTLSCSPISGHRSVSWYQQTPGQGLQFLFEYFSETQRNKGNFPGRFSGRQFSNSRSEMNVSTLELGDSALYLCASRARNNNGELFFGEGSRLTVL.

The J gene is TRBJ2-5, the V gene TRBV10-3; there is no DNA to check the TCRdb D call of TRBD1. Germline V gene lookup returns CDR1 ENHRY and CDR2 SYGVKD. The CDR3 contains 14 residues. Here the CDR3 reads CAISAPGTVETQYF.